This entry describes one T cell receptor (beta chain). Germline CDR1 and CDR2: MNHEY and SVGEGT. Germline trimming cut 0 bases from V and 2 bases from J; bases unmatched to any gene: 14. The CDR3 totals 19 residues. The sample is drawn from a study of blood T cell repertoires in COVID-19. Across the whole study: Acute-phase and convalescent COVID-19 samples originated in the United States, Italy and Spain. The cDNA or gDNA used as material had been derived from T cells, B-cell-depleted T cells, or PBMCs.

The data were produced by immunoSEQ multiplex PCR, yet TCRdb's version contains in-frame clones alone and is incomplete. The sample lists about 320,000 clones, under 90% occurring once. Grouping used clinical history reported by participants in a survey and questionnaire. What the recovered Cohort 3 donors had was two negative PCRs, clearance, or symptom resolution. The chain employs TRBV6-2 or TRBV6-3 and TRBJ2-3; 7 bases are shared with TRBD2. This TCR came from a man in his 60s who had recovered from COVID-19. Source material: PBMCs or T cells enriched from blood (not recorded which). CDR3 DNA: TGTGCCAGCAGTTACTCAATTTTCGAAGCCGGGACTAACACAGATACGCAGTATTTT. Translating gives CASSYSIFEAGTNTDTQYF.